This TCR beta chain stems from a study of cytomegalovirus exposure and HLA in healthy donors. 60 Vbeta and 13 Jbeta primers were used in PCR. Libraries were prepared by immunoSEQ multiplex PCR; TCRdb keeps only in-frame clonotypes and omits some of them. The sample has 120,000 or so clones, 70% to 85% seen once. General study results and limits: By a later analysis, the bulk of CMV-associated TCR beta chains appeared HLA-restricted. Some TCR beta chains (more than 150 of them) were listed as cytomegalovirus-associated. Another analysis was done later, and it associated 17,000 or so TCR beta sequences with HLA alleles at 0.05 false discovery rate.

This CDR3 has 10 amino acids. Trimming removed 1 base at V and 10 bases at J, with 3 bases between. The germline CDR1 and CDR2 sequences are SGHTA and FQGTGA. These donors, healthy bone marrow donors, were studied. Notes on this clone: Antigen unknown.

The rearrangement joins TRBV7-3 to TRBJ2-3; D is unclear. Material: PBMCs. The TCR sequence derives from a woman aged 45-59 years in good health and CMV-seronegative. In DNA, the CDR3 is TGTGCCAGCAGCTTAAGCGCGCAGTATTTT. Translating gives CASSLSAQYF.